This T cell receptor beta chain was recorded in a study of shared clonotypes between healthy human individuals. Only CD45RO-negative cells positively selected for CCR7 counted as naive CD8 cells, so terminally differentiated effector memory CD45RA+ cells were excluded. CDR1 MNHEY and CDR2 SMNVEV come from the germline V gene (reference sequence). Between the trimmed V and J ends, which lost 2 bases and 12 bases, there was a span of 20 bases. CDR3 length equals 15 residues. Repertoires were generated with immunoSEQ multiplex PCR, while TCRdb's copy carries only in-frame clones and drops some. The sample lists millions of clones; less than 95% were seen once.

This sequence originates from a man aged 18 to 35 in good health. The source material was naive CD8+ T cells sorted from blood. The chain joins TRBV27 to TRBJ2-1, with D hard to call. The CDR3 here is CASSLAGYPTMRQFF. The DNA for the CDR3 is TGTGCCAGCAGTTTAGCAGGATACCCTACAATGAGGCAGTTCTTC.